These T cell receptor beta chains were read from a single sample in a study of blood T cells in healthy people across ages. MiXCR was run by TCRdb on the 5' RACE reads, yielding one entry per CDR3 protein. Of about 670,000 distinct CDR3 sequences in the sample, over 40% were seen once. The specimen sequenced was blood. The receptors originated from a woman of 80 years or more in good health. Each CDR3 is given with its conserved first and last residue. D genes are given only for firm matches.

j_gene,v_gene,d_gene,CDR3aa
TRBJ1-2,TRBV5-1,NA,CASSLGQGTYGYTF
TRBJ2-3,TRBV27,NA,CASSYSSVGLWTDTQYF
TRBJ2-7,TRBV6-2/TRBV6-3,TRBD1,CASSGSTGVTYEQYF
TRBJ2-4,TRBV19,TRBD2,CATSTSGSSNQYF
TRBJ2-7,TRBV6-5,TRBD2,CASSYTSGRSYEQYF
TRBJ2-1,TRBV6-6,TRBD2,CASSPSGGPTEQFF
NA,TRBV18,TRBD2,CVSSVNLAGPSYNEQYF
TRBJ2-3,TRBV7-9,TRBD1,CASSRRGQGQDTQYF
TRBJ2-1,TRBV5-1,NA,CASSLVGRNEQFF
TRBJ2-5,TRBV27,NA,CASSLRGGVWETQYF